The 4 T cell receptor beta chains reported below all come from one sample, sequenced in a study of OX40 agonist ivuxolimab in advanced cancers. TCRdb's table, derived via immunoSEQ multiplex PCR, lists solely in-frame clones and lacks some. The sample holds tens of thousands of clones, approximately 86% seen once. The source was CD4+ or CD8+ T cells sorted from blood, collected in a trial of the OX40 agonist ivuxolimab. The receptors here all came from an adult with an advanced solid tumor such as melanoma, head and neck, liver or kidney cancer.

The genes are TRBV30 and TRBJ2-1, with D perhaps TRBD1 (5 bases). V lost 5 bases and J 10 bases, leaving 12 bases between the germline ends. This CDR3 comprises 11 residues. CDR1 and CDR2 from the germline V gene are GTSNPN and SVGIG (reference sequence). The CDR3 bases are TGTGCCTGGGGACAAGTGGCCGAGCAGTTCTTC. Protein product: CAWGQVAEQFF.

CDR3 sequence reads: CASSVVRDSLAANVLTF. Written as DNA, the CDR3 is TGTGCCAGCAGTGTAGTGAGAGACAGCCTTGCGGCCAACGTCCTGACTTTC. This rearrangement joins TRBV6-1 to TRBJ2-6; TRBD1 is a possible D gene (5 bases). The CDR3 runs to 17 residues. Between the trimmed V and J ends, which lost 4 bases and 6 bases, there was a span of 19 bases. The germline V gene has CDR1 MNHNS and CDR2 SASEGT.

The genes are TRBV19 and TRBJ1-5; D possibly corresponds to TRBD1 (6 bases). The V and J ends lost 7 bases and 7 bases respectively, with 20 bases between them. The germline gives CDR1 LNHDA, CDR2 SQIVND (reference sequence). This CDR3 comprises 15 residues. Here the CDR3 reads CASIPEGGPWQPQHF. The CDR3 DNA sequence: TGTGCCAGTATCCCCGAGGGGGGGCCTTGGCAGCCCCAGCATTTT.

The chain carries TRBV5-5 and TRBJ2-3, with D possibly matching TRBD2 (6 bases). CDR1 and CDR2 from the germline V gene are SGHKS and YYEKEE (reference sequence). The CDR3 runs 15 residues. V gave up 4 bases and J gave up 0 bases, with 12 bases separating them. CDR3 protein: CASSTWDSSTDTQYF. The CDR3 nucleotides read TGTGCCAGCAGCACATGGGACTCGAGCACAGATACGCAGTATTTT.